This TCR beta chain was identified during a study of cytomegalovirus exposure and HLA in healthy donors. Study results and limitations: By a later analysis, the bulk of CMV-associated TCR beta chains appeared HLA-restricted.

60 Vbeta and 13 Jbeta primers were used in PCR. TCRdb's copy holds only in-frame clones and misses some; the assay was immunoSEQ multiplex PCR. The listing contains fewer than 130,000 clones. The CDR3 sequence is 14 residues long. Germline V lookup: CDR1 SGHRS, CDR2 YFSETQ. The trim removed 0 bases at V and 7 bases at J, leaving 7 bases unmatched. Worth noting for this clone: Its antigen is still unknown.

This rearrangement joins TRBV5-1 to TRBJ2-7, with 7 positions matching TRBD1. Input material: PBMCs. The sequence was obtained from a middle-aged man in good health and CMV-seronegative. The CDR3 DNA is TGCGCCAGCAGCTTGGGACAGGGCTTTAAAGAGCAGTACTTC. It translates to CASSLGQGFKEQYF. The complete variable domain, with remaining parts taken from reference TRBV5-1 and TRBJ2-7, reads KAGVTQTPRYLIKTRGQQVTLSCSPISGHRSVSWYQQTPGQGLQFLFEYFSETQRNKGNFPGRFSGRQFSNSRSEMNVSTLELGDSALYLCASSLGQGFKEQYFGPGTRLTVT.